This TCR beta chain emerged from a study of chemoradiotherapy in HPV16-positive cancers. At the level of the study: A couple of HPV16-positive patients' cells yielded candidate HPV-specific clones and common motifs. Points from the study as a whole: Non-HPV-specific T cells did not expand in tumors during treatment, whereas candidate HPV-specific clones and E7-related motifs did. The functional HPV-specific definition rests on just a couple of HPV16-positive patients.

Samples were taken several times over chemoradiotherapy. TCRdb's table, derived via immunoSEQ multiplex PCR, lists solely in-frame clones and lacks some. Of approximately 30,000 clones listed, roughly 92% are singletons. Details on this clone: Antigen unknown.

The origin of this receptor is a human donor with HPV-associated anogenital cancer. The sample consisted of blood, taken from a patient who underwent chemoradiotherapy.

The CDR3 DNA reads as TGTGCCACCAGCAGTCGGCGGACTAGCGGGAGCCCAGATACGCAGTATTTT. Residues: CATSSRRTSGSPDTQYF. This chain uses TRBV15 with TRBJ2-3; 13 nucleotides align to TRBD2. This CDR3 contains 17 residues. With 3 bases clipped from V and 4 bases from J, the junction kept 7 bases outside the gene matches. CDR1 and CDR2 from the germline V gene are LNHNV and YYDKDF (reference sequence). The whole variable domain, remainder taken from reference TRBV15 and TRBJ2-3, is DAMVIQNPRYQVTQFGKPVTLSCSQTLNHNVMYWYQQKSSQAPKLLFHYYDKDFNNEADTPDNFQSRRPNTSFCFLDIRSPGLGDTAMYLCATSSRRTSGSPDTQYFGPGTRLTVL.